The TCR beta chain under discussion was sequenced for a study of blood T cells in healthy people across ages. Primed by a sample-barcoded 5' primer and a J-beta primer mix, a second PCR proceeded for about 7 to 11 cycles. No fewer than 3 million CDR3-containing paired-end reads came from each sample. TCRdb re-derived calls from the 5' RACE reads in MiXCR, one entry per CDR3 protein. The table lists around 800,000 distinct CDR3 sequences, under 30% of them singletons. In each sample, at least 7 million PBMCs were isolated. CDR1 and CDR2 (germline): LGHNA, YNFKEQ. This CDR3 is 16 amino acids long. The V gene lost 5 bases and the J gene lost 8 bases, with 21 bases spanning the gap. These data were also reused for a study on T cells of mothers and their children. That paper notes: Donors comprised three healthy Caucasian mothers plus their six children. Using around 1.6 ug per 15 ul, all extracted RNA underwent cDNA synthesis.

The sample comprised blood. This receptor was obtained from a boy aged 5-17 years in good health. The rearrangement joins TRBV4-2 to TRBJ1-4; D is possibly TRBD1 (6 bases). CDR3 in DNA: TGTGCCAGCAGCGCGGGCCCCGGGGGGGCGCAGGAAAAACTGTTTTTT. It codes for CASSAGPGGAQEKLFF.